The T cell receptor beta chain under discussion was sequenced for a study of T-cell reconstitution after alpha-beta-depleted transplantation in children. The CDR3 is 15 residues long. V lost 6 bases and J lost 3, with 17 bases in between. Germline values: CDR1 SGHTA, CDR2 FQGTGA. This clonotype has more than one count but fewer than ten. The antigen remains undetermined. TCRbeta library preparation incorporated unique molecular identifiers. Via MiXCR, TCRdb re-called the PCR reads, giving one row per CDR3 protein. The sample includes 700,000 to 950,000 distinct CDR3 sequences, 15% to 20% seen only once; the top ten take roughly 5%. Broader study findings: Expanded clones from the graft, numbering several hundred, reportedly supplied alpha-beta T cells about two months after transplant. TCRbeta diversity was high at day 60 in some patients (a result of surviving recipient T cells and thymic progenitors). The main origin of T-cell counts and diversity one year after transplant was newly produced T cells.

The specimen comprised PBMCs, mostly from graft donor cells, sampled 360 days after TCRalphabeta/CD19-depleted stem cell transplant. The rearrangement joins TRBV7-3 to TRBJ2-5; TRBD1 or TRBD2 may be the D gene (5 bases each). The TCR originated in a male patient younger than 18 who had a stem cell transplant for acute lymphoblastic leukemia, so the T cells may come from the graft donor. As DNA, the CDR3 is TGTGCCAGCAGTCCGACCGGGACCATAAAAGAGACCCAGTACTTC. It is translated as CASSPTGTIKETQYF.